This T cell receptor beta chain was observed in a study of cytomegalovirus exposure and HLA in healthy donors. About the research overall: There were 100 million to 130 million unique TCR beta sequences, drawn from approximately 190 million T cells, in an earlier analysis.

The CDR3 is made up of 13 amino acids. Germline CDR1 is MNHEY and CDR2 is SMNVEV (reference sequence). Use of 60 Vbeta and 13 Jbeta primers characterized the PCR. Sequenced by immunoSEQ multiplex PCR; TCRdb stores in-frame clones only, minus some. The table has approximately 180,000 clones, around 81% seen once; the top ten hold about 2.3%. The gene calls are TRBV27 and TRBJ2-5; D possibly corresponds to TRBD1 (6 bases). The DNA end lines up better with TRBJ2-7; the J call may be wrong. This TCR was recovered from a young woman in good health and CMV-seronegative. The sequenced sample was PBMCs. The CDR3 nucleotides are TGTGCCAGAGGGACAAGACTTTCCTACGAGCAGTACTTC. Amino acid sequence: CARGTRLSYEQYF.